These 31 T cell receptor beta chains share one sample of origin, sequenced in a study of shared T cell receptors in the human thymus. This table comes from immunoSEQ multiplex PCR, and its TCRdb copy is limited to in-frame clones, with some not included. The sample includes hundreds of thousands of clones, 95% seen only once; the top ten take roughly 0.021%. Sequences were obtained from thymocytes. The receptors shown here come from a human donor.

V is TRBV25-1 and J is TRBJ2-1; 7 bases fit TRBD2. This CDR3 has 15 residues. Trimming cost V 5 bases and J 6 bases; bases outside gene matches: 10. In germline, CDR1 is MGHDK, CDR2 SYGVNS. CDR3 DNA: TGTGCCAGCAGTAAGCGGGATCCCGGGGTCAATGAGCAGTTCTTC. Protein product: CASSKRDPGVNEQFF. Full variable domain (outside the CDR3, taken from reference TRBV25-1 and TRBJ2-1): EADIYQTPRYLVIGTGKKITLECSQTMGHDKMYWYQQDPGMELHLIHYSYGVNSTEKGDLSSESTVSRIRTEHFPLTLESARPSHTSQYLCASSKRDPGVNEQFFGPGTRLTVL.

This chain connects TRBV19 to TRBJ1-5; possible D gene TRBD1, 5 bases. The CDR3 length is 17 residues. The V and J ends lost 6 bases and 4 bases respectively, with 22 bases between them. The germline CDR1 and CDR2 sequences are LNHDA and SQIVND (reference sequence). The CDR3 DNA reads TGTGCCAGTAGATCGGACCTCGGGGGGTTTGAGAATCAGCCCCAGCATTTT. This codes for CASRSDLGGFENQPQHF.

The rearrangement joins TRBV28 to TRBJ1-1; TRBD1 is a possible D gene (5 bases). The CDR3 loop spans 16 amino acids. The germline V gene has CDR1 MDHEN and CDR2 SYDVKM. The V gene lost 8 bases and the J gene lost 0 bases, with 19 bases spanning the gap. The CDR3 region is CASPGPVLQVNTEAFF. The CDR3 DNA follows: TGTGCCAGCCCAGGTCCCGTTTTACAGGTGAACACTGAAGCTTTCTTT.

The rearrangement joins TRBV19 to TRBJ1-5; TRBD1 matches at 9 bases. This CDR3 spans 15 amino acids. Per germline, CDR1 LNHDA and CDR2 SQIVND (reference sequence). V dropped 5 bases and J dropped 4; count of bases not matched to a gene: 6. The CDR3 protein is CASSPDGTGNQPQHF. CDR3 coding DNA: TGTGCCAGTAGTCCCGACGGGACAGGGAATCAGCCCCAGCATTTT.

This sequence joins TRBV4-1 and TRBJ1-6; D remains unclear. Germline V gene data show CDR1 as MGHRA and CDR2 as YSYEKL. This CDR3 comprises 15 residues. The germline V and J ends were trimmed by 1 base and 7 bases, with 11 bases remaining between them. This CDR3 reads CASSQAEEGNSPLHF. CDR3 sequence (DNA): TGCGCCAGCAGCCAAGCCGAGGAAGGGAATTCACCCCTCCACTTT.

This rearrangement joins TRBV6-1 to TRBJ2-7; 12 bases agree with TRBD1. The ends lost 2 bases at V and 4 bases at J; junction bases unmatched: 15. Germline values: CDR1 MNHNS, CDR2 SASEGT. The CDR3 totals 19 residues. CDR3 DNA sequence: TGTGCCAGCAGTGAACTTTGGGACAGGGGGCCCAGGGTCCCTTACGAGCAGTACTTC. This codes for CASSELWDRGPRVPYEQYF.

The rearrangement uses TRBV19 and TRBJ1-1, with a weak D call TRBD1 (6 bases). The CDR3 is made up of 15 amino acids. The germline V and J ends were trimmed by 5 bases and 0 bases, with 13 bases remaining between them. CDR1 LNHDA and CDR2 SQIVND come from the germline V gene (reference sequence). CDR3 loop: CASSQGSRVNTEAFF. CDR3 nucleotides: TGTGCCAGTAGTCAGGGGTCTAGGGTGAACACTGAAGCTTTCTTT. The complete variable domain, with remaining parts taken from reference TRBV19 and TRBJ1-1, reads DGGITQSPKYLFRKEGQNVTLSCEQNLNHDAMYWYRQDPGQGLRLIYYSQIVNDFQKGDIAEGYSVSREKKESFPLTVTSAQKNPTAFYLCASSQGSRVNTEAFFGQGTRLTVV.

This chain links TRBV27 with TRBJ2-6; D uncertain. Looked up from germline, CDR1 is MNHEY and CDR2 is SMNVEV (reference sequence). Trimming pared 6 bases from V and 2 bases from J, leaving 5 bases between. The CDR3 length is 13 residues. This CDR3 reads CASSTAGANVLTF. As DNA, the CDR3 is TGTGCCAGCAGCACCGCTGGGGCCAACGTCCTGACTTTC.

J is TRBJ2-2 and V is TRBV4-1; D gene unclear. Trimming left V 4 bases short and J 4 bases short, with 7 bases between. CDR1 and CDR2 (germline): MGHRA, YSYEKL. There are 13 residues in the CDR3. CDR3 coding DNA: TGCGCCAGCAGCCCGCCTGCCACCGGGGAGCTGTTTTTT. Protein sequence: CASSPPATGELFF.

This clone came up a few times. The V and J genes are TRBV30 and TRBJ2-5; D is possibly TRBD1 (5 bases). This CDR3 has 15 amino acids. With 0 bases removed from V and 2 bases from J, the gap between germline ends came to 13 bases. CDR1 GTSNPN and CDR2 SVGIG come from the germline V gene (reference sequence). This chain's CDR3 is CAWSVPWQGQETQYF. DNA for the CDR3: TGTGCCTGGAGTGTACCCTGGCAGGGACAAGAGACCCAGTACTTC.

The CDR3 bases are TGTGCCAGCATCAACAGGGGCGCGGAAGAGACCCAGTACTTC. As protein: CASINRGAEETQYF. J is TRBJ2-5 and V is TRBV5-6; 7 bases align to TRBD1. V was pared by 6 bases and J by 3 bases, with 8 bases of the junction left unmatched. The CDR3 sequence is 14 residues long. CDR1 and CDR2 (germline): SGHDT, YYEEEE.

V is TRBV5-1 and J is TRBJ2-1; 13 bases match TRBD2. The CDR3 covers 16 residues. Trimming removed 2 bases from V and 10 bases from J; junction bases left unmatched: 9. From germline, CDR1 is SGHRS and CDR2 YFSETQ. CDR3 coding DNA: TGCGCCAGCAGCTTAGGGACTAGCGGGGTGTTGTGGGAGCAGTTCTTC. The encoded protein is CASSLGTSGVLWEQFF.

CDR3 DNA sequence: TGCAGTGCCTTTAGGGGGTACGAGCAGTACTTC. It specifies CSAFRGYEQYF. The chain is built from TRBV20-1 and TRBJ2-7, with D perhaps matching TRBD1 (6 bases). Looked up from germline, CDR1 is DFQATT and CDR2 is SNEGSKA (reference sequence). The CDR3 is made up of 11 amino acids. V lost 6 bases to trimming and J lost 4 bases, with 10 bases between them.

This chain links TRBV14 with TRBJ2-7, with D tentatively TRBD1 or TRBD2 (5 bases each). Germline loops: CDR1 SGHDN, CDR2 FVKESK. Deletions cut 4 bases from V and 1 base from J, with 23 bases between. The CDR3 spans 18 residues. CDR3 sequence reads: CASSLGSFWAWGSYEQYF. CDR3 in DNA: TGTGCCAGCAGCCTTGGGAGCTTTTGGGCCTGGGGGTCCTACGAGCAGTACTTC.

This chain joins TRBV7-9 and TRBJ1-2, with TRBD1 as a possible D gene (5 bases). The CDR3 has 13 amino acids. CDR1 and CDR2 (germline): SEHNR, FQNEAQ (reference sequence). Deletions cut 5 bases from V and 4 bases from J, with 11 bases between. In DNA form, the CDR3 reads TGTGCCAGCAGCCCGGGGGGGGTCTATGGCTACACCTTC. Residues: CASSPGGVYGYTF.

This chain links TRBV7-2 with TRBJ2-7; TRBD1 matches at 12 bases. The CDR3 is 17 residues long. The germline gives CDR1 SGHTA, CDR2 FQGNSA. V lost 0 bases to trimming and J lost 3 bases; unmatched junction nucleotides: 6. The CDR3 DNA is TGTGCCAGCAGCTTAGCGCCGGGACAGGGGGCTTTCTACGAGCAGTACTTC. This translates into CASSLAPGQGAFYEQYF.

The rearrangement uses TRBV9 and TRBJ2-3, with 7 bases that match TRBD2. CDR1 and CDR2 (germline): SGDLS, YYNGEE. The CDR3 sequence is 15 residues long. The ends lost 3 bases at V and 3 bases at J; junction bases unmatched: 7. The CDR3 here is CASSGHPRGTDTQYF. As DNA, the CDR3 is TGTGCCAGCAGCGGCCACCCGCGGGGGACAGATACGCAGTATTTT.

Comment on this clone: One end of the junction varies from germline; a read error may be responsible. The chain employs TRBV7-6 and TRBJ1-1; 9 bases align to TRBD1. CDR3 length: 15 residues. Germline CDR1 and CDR2: SGHVS and FNYEAQ. The DNA of the CDR3 is TGTGCCAGCAGCCCTCGCCGGGACAGGGCTGACGGGGGTATCTTT. This codes for CASSPRRDRADGGIF.

The chain links TRBV4-2 to TRBJ1-5; D possibly corresponds to TRBD1 (5 bases). The CDR3 is 15 amino acids. Germline assignment: CDR1 LGHNA and CDR2 YNFKEQ. V shed 0 bases and J shed 9 bases, with 15 bases lying between them. CDR3 protein: CASSQDKPGGGPQHF. DNA for the CDR3: TGTGCCAGCAGCCAAGATAAGCCGGGGGGAGGGCCCCAGCATTTT.

CDR3 in amino acids: CASSTGQGLTSGNTIYF. CDR3 nucleotide sequence: TGTGCCAGCAGCACGGGACAGGGTTTGACCTCTGGAAACACCATATATTTT. The genes are TRBV5-4 and TRBJ1-3, with 9 nucleotides matching TRBD1. V gave up 4 bases and J gave up 0 bases; unmatched junction bases: 8. The V gene's germline CDR1 is SGHNT and CDR2 YYREEE (reference sequence). This CDR3 comprises 17 residues. Complete variable domain (other parts from reference TRBV5-4 and TRBJ1-3): ETGVTQSPTHLIKTRGQQVTLRCSSQSGHNTVSWYQQALGQGPQFIFQYYREEENGRGNFPPRFSGLQFPNYSSELNVNALELDDSALYLCASSTGQGLTSGNTIYFGEGSWLTVV.

This chain joins TRBV27 and TRBJ2-2; 15 nucleotides align to TRBD2. The CDR3 totals 18 residues. After removal of 5 bases from V and 6 bases from J, the junction contained 10 bases not matched to a gene. Per germline, CDR1 MNHEY and CDR2 SMNVEV (reference sequence). The CDR3 loop is CASSASPGLAGGAGELFF. The CDR3 DNA reads TGTGCCAGCAGTGCCTCCCCCGGACTAGCGGGAGGGGCCGGGGAGCTGTTTTTT.

This clone was detected only once. The chain has TRBV9 and TRBJ2-3, with 8 bases identical to TRBD1. CDR3 length equals 16 residues. CDR1 SGDLS and CDR2 YYNGEE come from the germline V gene. With 4 bases clipped from V and 8 bases from J, the junction kept 15 bases outside the gene matches. The CDR3 DNA is TGTGCCAGCAGCCTACGACAGGGGCAATATTTAGGTACGCAGTATTTT. Protein sequence: CASSLRQGQYLGTQYF.

The gene calls are TRBV5-4 and TRBJ1-4; 7 bases are a match to TRBD1. The CDR3 loop spans 14 amino acids. V lost 7 bases to trimming and J lost 4 bases; unmatched junction nucleotides: 7. The germline V gene encodes CDR1 SGHNT and CDR2 YYREEE (reference sequence). CDR3 loop: CASGNRGLNEKLFF. The CDR3 region has the DNA TGTGCCAGCGGGAACAGGGGACTTAATGAAAAACTGTTTTTT.

This chain's CDR3 is CASSSDRGLAGELFF. In DNA, the CDR3 is TGTGCCAGCAGCTCCGACAGGGGATTGGCCGGGGAGCTGTTTTTT. V is TRBV11-2 and J is TRBJ2-2; the match to TRBD1 covers 8 bases. Losses at the gene ends were 4 bases for V and 6 bases for J; bases not matched to a gene: 7. CDR3 length: 15 residues. From germline, CDR1 is SGHAT and CDR2 FQNNGV.

This chain connects TRBV27 to TRBJ2-1; 13 nucleotides align to TRBD2. This CDR3 has 19 amino acids. In germline, CDR1 is MNHEY, CDR2 SMNVEV (reference sequence). The ends lost 2 bases at V and 9 bases at J; junction bases unmatched: 16. CDR3 amino acids: CASSLVWTSGRRIWLEQFF. CDR3 sequence (DNA): TGTGCCAGCAGTTTAGTTTGGACTAGCGGGAGACGGATTTGGCTTGAGCAGTTCTTC.

This clone appeared a few times. CDR3 protein: CASSSCEGYTF. CDR3 sequence (DNA): TGTGCCAGCAGCTCGTGCGAGGGCTACACCTTC. The chain employs TRBV7-9 and TRBJ1-2; D is ambiguous. The CDR3 totals 11 residues. Trimming removed 4 bases at V and 8 bases at J, with 8 bases between. Germline lookup yields CDR1 SEHNR and CDR2 FQNEAQ (reference sequence).

The chain couples TRBV6-7 to TRBJ2-5, with D unresolved. Being an ORF, TRBV6-7 has a function that is uncertain. The CDR3 totals 17 residues. The V and J ends lost 2 bases and 1 base respectively, with 17 bases between them. The chain's CDR3 is CASSYPPGRKVQETQYF. The CDR3 DNA sequence: TGTGCCAGCAGTTACCCACCGGGCAGAAAGGTCCAAGAGACCCAGTACTTC.

This chain uses TRBV27 with TRBJ1-4; D is perhaps TRBD1 (6 bases). The germline CDR1 and CDR2 sequences are MNHEY and SMNVEV (reference sequence). Trimming shortened V by 8 bases and J by 0 bases, and 19 bases separated the two germline ends. The CDR3 totals 17 residues. The CDR3: CASGPGGQAPTNEKLFF. The CDR3 coding sequence is TGTGCCAGCGGCCCCGGGGGGCAGGCCCCAACTAATGAAAAACTGTTTTTT.

This chain's CDR3 is CASSKKLNSRDVGEPQHF. As DNA, the CDR3 is TGTGCCAGCAGTAAAAAGCTTAATTCCCGGGACGTTGGTGAGCCCCAGCATTTT. This rearrangement joins TRBV25-1 to TRBJ1-5, with D perhaps TRBD1 (5 bases). V lost 5 bases and J lost 8, with 28 bases in between. Germline-derived CDR1 and CDR2 are MGHDK and SYGVNS. The length of the CDR3 is 18 residues.

V and J are TRBV27 and TRBJ2-1; D is ambiguous. Trimming removed 8 bases from V and 0 bases from J, with 14 bases in between. The length of the CDR3 is 15 residues. Per germline, CDR1 MNHEY and CDR2 SMNVEV (reference sequence). CDR3 sequence reads: CASAYLAASYNEQFF. CDR3 nucleotides: TGTGCCAGCGCCTACTTGGCGGCCTCCTACAATGAGCAGTTCTTC.

The gene calls are TRBV18 and TRBJ2-1; 15 bases agree with TRBD2. J gave up 6 bases and V 6 bases, and 18 bases lay outside the gene matches. Looked up from germline, CDR1 is KGHSH and CDR2 is LQKENI. The length of the CDR3 is 20 residues. The CDR3 is CASSPITGLAGGVGGNEQFF. CDR3 bases: TGTGCCAGCTCTCCCATCACCGGACTAGCGGGAGGGGTCGGTGGCAATGAGCAGTTCTTC.